The entry that follows covers one TCR beta chain sequence. Only a few counts were recorded for this clonotype. Its antigen is currently not known. No much larger clone is present one base from it, and per-base qualities are unavailable. V is reduced by 3 bases and J by 9 bases, leaving a spacing of 11 bases between them. The CDR3 covers 11 residues, taking in both the cysteine and the phenylalanine. This entry keeps only the CDR3 DNA: 33 bases, framed from base 1. Reading the germline V gene (reference sequence) gives CDR1 DFQATT and CDR2 SNEGSKA. The sample originates from a study of T-cell memory formation after mild COVID-19 listed by TCRdb under 2021. At the level of the whole study: TCR sequence clusters from the two donors were largely donor specific. Longitudinal TCRalpha and TCRbeta repertoire sequencing tracked T-cell clones expanding and contracting after mild COVID-19 in two donors. Two young, previously healthy adult volunteers, one female and one male, were included in the cohort. The full study reports these points: The study included only a couple of mild cases, and larger cohorts that include severe cases with pre-infection samples were judged to be necessary. SARS-CoV-2 specificity was not confirmed for the second-wave clones peaking on day 37. The detection of some responding clones in pre-infection memory suggests that pre-existing cross-reactive memory T cells joined the SARS-CoV-2 response. Contracting CD4+ clones appeared mostly in the CM and EM memory subsets, whereas CD8+ clones were enriched in EMRA. Balanced CD4/CD8 phenotypes were observed for clones contracting from day 15 to 85, whereas a bias towards CD4+ was observed for a second wave of clones expanding from day 15 to 37.

The sequencer was an Illumina NovaSeq 6000. Using 5'RACE with constant-segment primers, TCRalpha and TCRbeta cDNA libraries were constructed, with sample barcodes and unique molecular identifiers added in the process. Trizol reagent was used to extract RNA from every sample. Library amplification was performed in two PCR steps, and a second sample barcode and Illumina TruSeq adapters were introduced in the second step. Sequencing of libraries was performed on an Illumina NovaSeq with 2 x 150 bp paired-end reads. In the source study's methods: Demultiplexing of reads and collapsing into UMI-guided consensus sequences were performed with migec v1.2.7. With mixcr v2.1.11, UMI consensuses were aligned to TRA and TRB V and J templates and assembled into clonotypes. A clonotype was counted as expanded or contracted only when both edgeR and NoisET called the clonotype significant, with the noise models trained on biological replicates. For edgeR calls, a false discovery rate-adjusted p below 0.01 and a log2 fold-change threshold of 1 were applied. As an exploratory analysis of dynamics, max-normalized trajectories of the 1000 most abundant clonotypes were examined with PCA combined with hierarchical clustering. Each responding clone was given a CD4 or CD8 phenotype based on the CD4+ and CD8+ repertoires, which had been sequenced separately. The public reads were reprocessed in TCRdb via fastp at Q25 and MiXCR, keeping in-frame beta chains. Each entry is one CDR3 protein sequence, shown with its most common DNA and genes. The V and J calls here are based on TCRdb, not the publication. This sample comprises 260,000 or so distinct CDR3 sequences, around 15% of them detected only once. The ten largest clones take up 20% to 25% of the sample.

Ficoll-Paque density gradient centrifugation was the method used to isolate PBMCs. The TCR comes from a man younger than 30 who had mild COVID-19 (a few samples of this study predate the infection). The sample titles of this study are shuffled in the database, so cell type and time point are left out; the donor was told from shared clones. Source material: PBMCs or a T cell subset sorted from them (not recorded which). The rearrangement joined TRBV20-1 to TRBJ1-1; no D gene call is confident. The nucleotide sequence reads as follows: TGCAGTGCTAGGGGTAGACGCCAAGCTTTCTTT. Its translation reads: CSARGRRQAFF.